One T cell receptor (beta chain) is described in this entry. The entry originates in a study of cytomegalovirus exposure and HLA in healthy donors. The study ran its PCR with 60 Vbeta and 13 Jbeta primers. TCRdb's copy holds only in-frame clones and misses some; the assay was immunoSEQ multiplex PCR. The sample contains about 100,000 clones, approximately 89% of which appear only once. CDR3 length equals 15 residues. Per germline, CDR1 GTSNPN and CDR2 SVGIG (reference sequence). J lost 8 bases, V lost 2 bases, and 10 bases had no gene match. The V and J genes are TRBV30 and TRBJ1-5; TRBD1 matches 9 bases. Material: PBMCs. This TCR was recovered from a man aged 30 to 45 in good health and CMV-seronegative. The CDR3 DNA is TGTGCCTGGAGTCGGGACAGGGTCATGGTGGAGCCCCAGCATTTT. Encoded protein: CAWSRDRVMVEPQHF.